The T cell receptor beta chain described here comes from a study of cytomegalovirus exposure and HLA in healthy donors. The CDR3 runs to 14 residues. CDR1 and CDR2 from the germline V gene are SGHVS and FQNEAQ. Unmatched junction bases numbered 3, after V lost 4 bases and J lost 2 bases. Primers included in the PCR were 60 Vbeta and 13 Jbeta primers. Using immunoSEQ multiplex PCR, the repertoire was profiled, and TCRdb retains in-frame clones only, with some absent. Among 130,000 or so clones, more than 70% were seen once, and the ten largest hold around 3.4%. The V and J genes are TRBV7-8 and TRBJ2-7; TRBD1 agrees at 9 bases. The sequenced material came from PBMCs. This receptor was identified in a man between 40 and 49 years old in good health and CMV-seronegative. CDR3 amino acids: CASSSGTGPYEQYF. The CDR3 DNA is TGTGCCAGCAGCTCCGGGACAGGGCCCTACGAGCAGTACTTC.